The present T cell receptor (beta chain) was sequenced within a study of read filtering for tumor transcriptome and immune sequencing (dated by TCRdb to the early 2020s). About the study as a whole: The cohort consisted of over 16 male and approximately 15 female patients, with a mean age of around 66 years and an age range of roughly 45 to 85. Under revised international staging, roughly eight patients fell into R-ISS I, more than 15 into R-ISS II and over 5 into R-ISS III. After DNase treatment, whole-transcriptome libraries were prepared using the TruSeq RNA Access Library Prep Kit. TCR-region mapped reads per sample ranged from about 4 to 11 million with IR-seq versus only about 85 to 1273 with RNA-seq. Using the same bone marrow samples, the study ran both targeted immune repertoire sequencing and bulk whole-transcriptome sequencing and then compared the TCR repertoires from each method. One main goal was a read-filtering strategy for immune repertoire data, in particular deciding whether clonotypes backed by only one read should be removed.

The full study reports these points: Clonotypes were captured by IR-seq at much higher depth and more reliably than by RNA-seq, and smaller IR-seq throughput was sufficient for identification of most shared clonotypes. The sorted CD138-negative fraction was composed of a mixed bone marrow immune population rather than of purified T cells. The correlation between IR-seq and RNA-seq shared clonotype proportions rose when single-read clonotypes were removed. Single-read clonotypes made up roughly 81% of clonotypes but roughly 3.5% of total reads in IR-seq, and roughly three quarters of clonotypes and 40% to 50% of reads in RNA-seq.

The Immunoverse kit was used to build TCR libraries from 400 ng RNA, with molecular barcoded adaptors covering alpha/delta and beta/gamma chains. TCR library preparation used the same RNA that was used for transcriptome sequencing. An Illumina HiSeq 4000 with 2 x 150 cycles was used to sequence the TCR libraries. Processing in the source paper ran as follows. Using MiXCR, which included quality filtering and error correction, TCR reads were aligned to human V, D, J and C references and then assembled into CDR3 clonotypes. The tcR package in R was used to analyze clonotype counts and gene usage diversity. Raw mapping reads were checked after the RNA-seq reads had been mapped by STAR aligner version 2.5.3a onto the human GRCh37 genome. To test how sequencing depth affected the clonotypes detected, IR-seq fastq files were randomly downsampled with Seqtk 1.3. The public reads were quality trimmed at Q25 with fastp and then assembled into clones with MiXCR by TCRdb, keeping productive beta chains. Each entry merges the rows of one CDR3 protein and shows their most common DNA and genes. The V and J calls follow TCRdb's processing rather than the paper's. The sample table lists some 46,000 distinct CDR3 sequences, approximately 19% of them with a count of one. Under 40% of the sample is in the top ten clones.

CDR1 KGHDR and CDR2 SFDVKD were looked up in the germline V gene. The CDR3 sequence holds 16 residues, the cysteine and phenylalanine included. Of all the DNA, just the CDR3 is kept, 48 bases in frame from base 1. In regard to this clonotype: Its antigen is currently not known. The junction departs from germline at one end; a sequencing error may be responsible.

Every patient had bone marrow sampled at the time of active disease. Isolation of bone marrow mononuclear cells was performed by Ficoll-Hypaque density gradient centrifugation. Myeloma plasma cells were removed and CD138-negative cells were obtained by negative selection following labeling with CD138 magnetic microbeads on a MACS separator. Purity of the isolated cells was checked by flow cytometry on an Attune NxT using CD138 antibodies. TRIzol reagent was used to extract total RNA, which was then quantified with a NanoDrop spectrophotometer. For each patient, paired RNA-seq and IR-seq were run on the CD138-negative bone marrow sample from that patient.

This TCR was sampled from a donor at least 40 years old with multiple myeloma. The sequenced material came from a population of CD138-negative cells sorted from bone marrow. The sample's cell subset or site label, in plain terms: bone marrow mononuclear cells depleted of CD138+ plasma/myeloma cells by negative magnetic selection. Here the chain combines TRBV24-1 and TRBJ2-2; the central 7 bases match TRBD1. CDR3 loop: CATSSTGTENAGELFF. The DNA is TGCGCCACCAGTTCAACCGGGACAGAGAACGCCGGGGAGCTGTTTTTT.